A single sample gave rise to the 21 T cell receptor beta chains below, sequenced in a study of blood T cells in healthy people across ages. Combining a sample-barcoded 5' primer with a J-beta primer mix, a second PCR ran for roughly 6 to 12 cycles. One entry per CDR3 protein, called by TCRdb with MiXCR from the 5' RACE reads. The top ten clones hold approximately 12% of a sample with hundreds of thousands of distinct CDR3 sequences, about 51% of them seen once. Material: blood. The source is a woman over 75 in good health.

V gene TRBV27 combines with J gene TRBJ2-3; D may be TRBD1 (7 bases). CDR3 length: 14 amino acids. V dropped 6 bases and J dropped 0 bases, with 10 bases sitting between them. CDR1 and CDR2 (germline): MNHEY, SMNVEV (reference sequence). The CDR3 coding sequence is TGTGCCAGCAGACAGGGGAGGAGCACAGATACGCAGTATTTT. Its protein is CASRQGRSTDTQYF.

The chain combines TRBV5-6 with TRBJ2-4; TRBD2 matches at 8 bases. The V gene's germline CDR1 is SGHDT and CDR2 YYEEEE. J was trimmed by 7 bases and V by 2 bases; bases with no gene match: 8. The CDR3 extends over 15 amino acids. The CDR3 protein is CASSLTPGGPNIQYF. The CDR3 DNA sequence: TGTGCCAGCAGCTTAACCCCGGGGGGGCCGAACATTCAGTACTTC.

Worth noting for this clonotype: A much bigger clone sits one base away, suggesting this may be a read error. The genes are TRBV3-1 and TRBJ2-3; the D is unclear. V shed 6 bases and J shed 6 bases, with 13 bases lying between them. Germline loops: CDR1 LGHDT, CDR2 YNNKEL (reference sequence). The CDR3 is 13 amino acids. CDR3 in amino acids: CASRDAQWDTQYF. The CDR3, as DNA: TGTGCCAGCAGGGACGCTCAATGGGATACGCAGTATTTT.

There are many counts of this clonotype. The gene calls are TRBV28 and TRBJ2-7, with 7 bases identical to TRBD2. The CDR3 runs 16 residues. Germline lookup yields CDR1 MDHEN and CDR2 SYDVKM. Trimming at V came to 6 bases and at J to 5 bases, leaving 16 bases not matched to a gene. Here the CDR3 DNA reads TGTGCCAGCAGCTATACCTTGGGCCGCGGGAGCAACGAGCAGTACTTC. This sequence encodes CASSYTLGRGSNEQYF.

Remarks on this clonotype: A read error may be the cause here, since a much bigger clone is one base away. The rearrangement uses TRBV4-1 and TRBJ2-5, with 11 bases fitting TRBD1. Germline lookup yields CDR1 MGHRA and CDR2 YSYEKL. V trimming: 3 bases; J trimming: 11 bases; junction bases outside the gene matches: 17. The CDR3 sequence is 17 residues long. The CDR3 DNA is TGCGCCAGCAGCCAGATCTTCCCGGGACAGGGGGGCAATGAGCAGTACTTC. Encoded protein: CASSQIFPGQGGNEQYF.

The V call is TRBV20-1, the J call TRBJ2-1; TRBD1 matches 10 bases. Germline V gene sequence: CDR1 DFQATT, CDR2 SNEGSKA (reference sequence). The CDR3 sequence is 13 residues long. With 3 bases clipped from V and 7 bases from J, the junction kept 3 bases outside the gene matches. CDR3 amino acids: CSARTGGKNEQFF. The CDR3 nucleotides read TGCAGTGCTAGGACAGGGGGCAAAAATGAGCAGTTCTTC.

In DNA, the CDR3 is TGCAGCGTCTGTTGGGGGGGGCAAGAGACCCAGTACTTC. Translating gives CSVCWGGQETQYF. The rearrangement uses TRBV29-1 and TRBJ2-5; TRBD2 matches at 7 bases. The germline CDR1 and CDR2 sequences are SQVTM and ANQGSEA. The junction had 6 bases not matched to a gene; V was cut back by 6 bases and J by 2 bases. This CDR3 contains 13 residues.

CDR3 loop: CASSAGQRDSPLHF. DNA for the CDR3: TGTGCCAGCAGCGCGGGCCAGAGGGACTCACCCCTCCACTTT. This chain joins TRBV12-3 or TRBV12-4 and TRBJ1-6, with D maybe TRBD1 (5 bases). The CDR3 contains 14 residues. Trimming stripped 6 bases from V and 10 bases from J, with 16 bases between.

This clonotype was seen only once. The gene calls are TRBV29-1 and TRBJ2-1, with D perhaps matching TRBD2 (7 bases). Trimming shortened V by 4 bases and J by 6 bases, and 22 bases separated the two germline ends. The CDR3 consists of 16 residues. The germline CDR1 and CDR2 sequences are SQVTM and ANQGSEA. The CDR3 loop reads CSVVFMEGGPANEQFF. For the CDR3, the DNA is TGCAGCGTTGTCTTTATGGAGGGGGGGCCTGCCAATGAGCAGTTCTTC.

The chain uses TRBV12-3 or TRBV12-4 and TRBJ1-2, with D maybe TRBD1 (6 bases). V lost 2 bases, J lost 5 bases, and 15 bases lay in between. The CDR3 has 15 residues. The CDR3 DNA follows: TGTGCCAGCAGTTTAAGCGGGGGCAGGTCTTATGGCTACACCTTC. The encoded protein is CASSLSGGRSYGYTF.

Only a few counts were recorded for this clonotype. The chain is built from TRBV20-1 and TRBJ2-5; the match to TRBD2 covers 9 bases. The V gene's germline CDR1 is DFQATT and CDR2 SNEGSKA (reference sequence). V dropped 5 bases and J dropped 11; count of bases not matched to a gene: 21. The CDR3 is 16 amino acids. CDR3 coding DNA: TGCAGTGCTCCTACCGGGACTAGCTCCGCCTATGCCAAGCAGTACTTC. Amino acids: CSAPTGTSSAYAKQYF.

This clonotype was picked up a small number of times. J is TRBJ2-2 and V is TRBV7-2; D is unresolved. CDR1 is SGHTA, CDR2 FQGNSA, per germline. Trimming took 11 bases from V and 5 from J, leaving 15 bases between them. The CDR3 is 13 residues long. The CDR3 bases are TGTGCCTTCGGTAGTTTGGGGACCGGGGAGCTGTTTTTT. Its translation: CAFGSLGTGELFF.

This clonotype appeared many times. The V and J genes are TRBV27 and TRBJ2-1, with D tentatively TRBD2 (5 bases). Trimming took 4 bases from V and 4 from J, leaving 11 bases between them. This CDR3 contains 14 residues. In germline, CDR1 is MNHEY, CDR2 SMNVEV (reference sequence). The CDR3 loop is CASSWVRGYNEQFF. The CDR3 region has the DNA TGTGCCAGCAGTTGGGTTCGCGGGTACAATGAGCAGTTCTTC.

CDR3 DNA sequence: TGCAGTGCTAGAGATCCACCCGGGGAGACTCAGTACTTC. It specifies CSARDPPGETQYF. This rearrangement joins TRBV20-1 to TRBJ2-7; a possible D gene is TRBD2 (5 bases). Trimming removed 0 bases at V and 10 bases at J, with 16 bases between. The V gene's germline CDR1 is DFQATT and CDR2 SNEGSKA (reference sequence). This CDR3 has 13 residues.

A word on this clonotype: This may come from a read error, since a much larger clone is one base off. DNA of the CDR3: TGTGCCAGCAGCCAACCAAGACTAGCTACCTGTCCCCAGTTCTTC. This sequence encodes CASSQPRLATCPQFF. J is TRBJ2-1 and V is TRBV3-1; 7 positions match TRBD2. The junction had 14 bases not matched to a gene; V was cut back by 2 bases and J by 13 bases. This CDR3 is built from 15 residues. The V gene's germline CDR1 is LGHDT and CDR2 YNNKEL (reference sequence).

This clonotype was seen many times. This rearrangement joins TRBV3-1 to TRBJ2-5; TRBD2 aligns across 10 bases. The V gene's germline CDR1 is LGHDT and CDR2 YNNKEL (reference sequence). The CDR3 is 16 residues long. V shed 1 base, J shed 7 bases, and the junction held 9 bases outside the gene matches. As DNA, the CDR3 is TGTGCCAGCAGCCAAGTCAGAGGGACTAGCGTCGGGACCCAGTACTTC. This sequence encodes CASSQVRGTSVGTQYF.

Many counts were recorded for this clonotype. The CDR3 loop is CASRKADREDTEAFF. The CDR3 coding sequence is TGTGCCAGCAGAAAAGCCGACAGGGAGGACACTGAAGCTTTCTTT. The J gene is TRBJ1-1, the V gene TRBV12-3 or TRBV12-4; TRBD1 aligns across 7 bases. The CDR3 runs 15 residues. V lost 6 bases, J lost 3 bases, and 10 bases stayed unmatched.

The rearrangement joins TRBV7-8 to TRBJ2-5, with 9 positions matching TRBD2. Germline CDR1 SGHVS, CDR2 FQNEAQ. Losses at the gene ends were 6 bases for V and 11 bases for J; bases not matched to a gene: 19. There are 16 residues in the CDR3. CDR3 sequence reads: CASRKGGTSGPSGQYF. CDR3 DNA sequence: TGTGCCAGCAGGAAAGGAGGAACTAGCGGGCCCTCGGGGCAGTACTTC.

Only a few counts were recorded for this clonotype. V usage is TRBV4-1 and J usage is TRBJ1-1; D remains unclear. Deletions cut 0 bases from V and 7 bases from J, with 12 bases between. Germline V gene data show CDR1 as MGHRA and CDR2 as YSYEKL. The CDR3 spans 14 residues. The CDR3 loop is CASSQEEGRGEAFF. DNA for the CDR3: TGCGCCAGCAGCCAAGAAGAAGGGAGAGGTGAAGCTTTCTTT.

The V and J genes are TRBV15 and TRBJ2-7; 7 nucleotides align to TRBD2. The DNA end favors TRBJ2-5, so the J call may be wrong. The length of the CDR3 is 15 residues. Germline values: CDR1 LNHNV, CDR2 YYDKDF (reference sequence). CDR3 in amino acids: CATSRDRGGSETQYF. As DNA, the CDR3 is TGTGCCACCAGCAGAGATCGGGGCGGGAGTGAGACCCAGTACTTC.

This clonotype was counted many times. The chain uses TRBV5-1 and TRBJ1-2, with 7 positions matching TRBD1. Germline assignment: CDR1 SGHRS and CDR2 YFSETQ. This CDR3 comprises 13 residues. With 6 bases clipped from V and 3 bases from J, the junction kept 5 bases outside the gene matches. The CDR3 reads CASTGQAHYGYTF. CDR3 DNA sequence: TGCGCCAGCACAGGACAGGCACACTATGGCTACACCTTC. Looking up the rest from reference TRBV5-1 and TRBJ1-2 gives the full variable domain: KAGVTQTPRYLIKTRGQQVTLSCSPISGHRSVSWYQQTPGQGLQFLFEYFSETQRNKGNFPGRFSGRQFSNSRSEMNVSTLELGDSALYLCASTGQAHYGYTFGSGTRLTVV.